Following are 32 T cell receptor beta chains from one sample sequenced in a study of T cell responses to AZD1222 COVID-19 vaccine. Profiling relied on immunoSEQ multiplex PCR, and the TCRdb table lists in-frame clones only, not all of them. The sample has about 150,000 clones, about 90% seen once. The starting material was peripheral blood, obtained 28 days after the second dose of the MenACWY control vaccine. The source of these receptors is an adult who received the MenACWY meningococcal vaccine as a control.

The rearrangement links TRBV18 to TRBJ2-1; D might be TRBD2 (5 bases). The CDR3 is 13 amino acids. Germline-derived CDR1 and CDR2 are KGHSH and LQKENI. Trimming took off 3 bases at V and 15 bases at J, with 18 bases between the two ends. CDR3 sequence reads: CASSPTVGERAFF. The CDR3 nucleotides are TGTGCCAGCTCACCCACGGTCGGGGAACGGGCGTTCTTC.

The chain employs TRBV6-5 and TRBJ1-5; 7 nucleotides align to TRBD1. This CDR3 contains 14 residues. The germline V gene encodes CDR1 MNHEY and CDR2 SVGAGI. The junction had 8 bases not matched to a gene; V was cut back by 6 bases and J by 6 bases. CDR3 DNA sequence: TGTGCCAGCAGCGCCGGACAGGCTGGTCAGCCCCAGCATTTT. Translated, it gives CASSAGQAGQPQHF.

This clone was detected once. CDR3 protein: CASSSGRPSVGYTF. The CDR3 nucleotides read TGTGCCAGCAGCTCTGGACGACCCAGTGTGGGCTACACCTTC. This chain links TRBV7-8 with TRBJ1-2; no clear D gene. V lost 4 bases and J 8 bases, leaving 17 bases between the germline ends. The CDR3 runs 14 residues. The germline V gene encodes CDR1 SGHVS and CDR2 FQNEAQ. The variable domain in full, with the rest retrieved from reference TRBV7-8 and TRBJ1-2, is GAGVSQSPRYKVAKRGQDVALRCDPISGHVSLFWYQQALGQGPEFLTYFQNEAQLDKSGLPSDRFFAERPEGSVSTLKIQRTQQEDSAVYLCASSSGRPSVGYTFGSGTRLTVV.

The genes are TRBV5-1 and TRBJ1-5; D is uncertain. V lost 0 bases, J lost 1 base, and 5 bases lay in between. The CDR3 spans 14 residues. Germline CDR1 reads SGHRS; CDR2 reads YFSETQ. The CDR3 DNA is TGCGCCAGCAGCTTGGGGCCGAGCAATCAGCCCCAGCATTTT. It encodes CASSLGPSNQPQHF.

The rearrangement joins TRBV7-2 to TRBJ2-1; the match to TRBD2 covers 12 bases. J lost 8 bases, V lost 5 bases, and 7 bases had no gene match. Germline V gene lookup returns CDR1 SGHTA and CDR2 FQGNSA. The CDR3 is made up of 15 amino acids. CDR3 sequence: CASSETSGSFDEQFF. Here the CDR3 DNA reads TGTGCCAGCAGCGAGACTAGCGGGAGTTTCGATGAGCAGTTCTTC.

The rearrangement uses TRBV21-1 and TRBJ2-3; the table's D call, TRBD2, has no DNA check behind it. TRBV21-1 is marked as a pseudogene. This CDR3 is 16 amino acids long. The CDR3 DNA reads TGTGCCAGCAGCAAAGGACTAGCTTTTGCGTCAGATATGCAGTATTTT. Translated, it gives CASSKGLAFASDMQYF.

V is TRBV7-9 and J is TRBJ2-3; 7 nucleotides line up with TRBD1. The CDR3 spans 15 residues. The ends lost 2 bases at V and 3 bases at J; junction bases unmatched: 5. Germline CDR1 and CDR2: SEHNR and FQNEAQ (reference sequence). Here the CDR3 reads CASSLRDSITDTQYF. DNA of the CDR3: TGTGCCAGCAGCTTACGGGACAGTATAACAGATACGCAGTATTTT.

The rearrangement links TRBV14 to TRBJ2-7; 8 bases line up with TRBD2. CDR1 is SGHDN, CDR2 FVKESK, per germline. V shed 0 bases, J shed 3 bases, and the junction held 7 bases outside the gene matches. The CDR3 runs to 16 residues. The CDR3 region has the DNA TGTGCCAGCAGCCAAGATGGTTCAGCGGGAGTCTACGAGCAGTACTTC. Translation: CASSQDGSAGVYEQYF.

The CDR3 nucleotides read TGTGCCAGTAGTATAGCGGAGGGGCTCGAGCAGTACTTC. Translated: CASSIAEGLEQYF. This rearrangement joins TRBV19 to TRBJ2-7, with D maybe TRBD2 (6 bases). CDR1 and CDR2 from the germline V gene are LNHDA and SQIVND (reference sequence). Trimming shortened V by 1 base and J by 6 bases, and 10 bases separated the two germline ends. CDR3 length: 13 amino acids.

The CDR3 coding sequence is TGCGCCAGCAGGGACTACCGCTACGAGCAGTACTTC. This gives the protein CASRDYRYEQYF. The J gene is TRBJ2-7, the V gene TRBV10-2; perhaps TRBD2 as D (6 bases). V dropped 6 bases and J dropped 3 bases, with 9 bases sitting between them. There are 12 residues in the CDR3. Germline loops: CDR1 WSHSY, CDR2 SAAADI.

The chain is built from TRBV27 and TRBJ2-4; D remains unclear. Germline CDR1 MNHEY, CDR2 SMNVEV (reference sequence). V lost 0 bases to trimming and J lost 7 bases, with 16 bases between them. The CDR3 has 16 residues. CDR3 sequence reads: CASSLSTQAGQNIQYF. The CDR3 DNA reads TGTGCCAGCAGTTTATCCACCCAAGCCGGGCAGAACATTCAGTACTTC.

The V and J genes are TRBV5-6 and TRBJ2-5; 7 nucleotides line up with TRBD2. CDR1 is SGHDT and CDR2 is YYEEEE in the germline V gene. J was trimmed by 3 bases and V by 5 bases; bases with no gene match: 7. This CDR3 is built from 14 residues. CDR3 residues: CASSETLAEETQYF. The CDR3 DNA reads TGTGCCAGCAGTGAGACTCTAGCGGAAGAGACCCAGTACTTC.

V is TRBV2 and J is TRBJ1-1, with TRBD1 matching 7 bases. The V segment lost 6 bases and the J segment 1 base; nucleotides outside the gene matches: 2. CDR1 is SNHLY, CDR2 FYNNEI, per germline. The CDR3 is 13 residues long. The CDR3 here is CASRGQSNTEAFF. The CDR3 coding sequence is TGTGCCAGCAGGGGACAGTCGAACACTGAAGCTTTCTTT.

For this clone: Within the sample, other DNA sequences also encode this same CDR3. The chain is built from TRBV5-1 and TRBJ2-1, with D possibly matching TRBD2 (6 bases). The germline V gene has CDR1 SGHRS and CDR2 YFSETQ. V lost 0 bases and J lost 0, with 7 bases in between. This CDR3 region has 15 residues. CDR3: CASSLAGSSYNEQFF. CDR3 nucleotide sequence: TGCGCCAGCAGCTTGGCCGGGAGCTCCTACAATGAGCAGTTCTTC.

This sequence joins TRBV4-1 and TRBJ1-6; TRBD1 is a possible D gene (6 bases). This CDR3 is built from 15 residues. Germline CDR1 and CDR2: MGHRA and YSYEKL. Deletions cut 0 bases from V and 7 bases from J, with 10 bases between. DNA for the CDR3: TGCGCCAGCAGCCAAGATGGACAGCCCAATTCACCCCTCCACTTT. This translates into CASSQDGQPNSPLHF.

This chain connects TRBV27 to TRBJ1-2; 7 nucleotides line up with TRBD1. CDR1 and CDR2 from the germline V gene are MNHEY and SMNVEV (reference sequence). The CDR3 totals 14 residues. J lost 6 bases, V lost 5 bases, and 9 bases had no gene match. The CDR3 nucleotides are TGTGCCAGCAGTCCCAGGGGGTCCCCTCATGGCTACACCTTC. It is translated as CASSPRGSPHGYTF.

This clone was seen a single time. The CDR3 region has the DNA TGTGCCACCAGAGGACAGGGGGTGTTGGAGACCCAGTACTTC. It specifies CATRGQGVLETQYF. The V gene is TRBV28, the J gene TRBJ2-5, with TRBD1 matching over 10 bases. The CDR3 has 14 amino acids. V shed 10 bases and J 5 bases; nucleotides not matched to a gene: 10. The germline V gene has CDR1 MDHEN and CDR2 SYDVKM.

V is TRBV20-1 and J is TRBJ2-5; D is ambiguous. V was shortened by 1 base and J by 5 bases, with 2 bases between the two germline ends. This CDR3 spans 10 amino acids. Germline values: CDR1 DFQATT, CDR2 SNEGSKA (reference sequence). In DNA form, the CDR3 reads TGCAGTGCTAGAGTCGAGACCCAGTACTTC. This sequence encodes CSARVETQYF.

The CDR3 reads CASSLAEFHNEQFF. The CDR3 bases are TGTGCCAGCAGCTTAGCGGAATTCCACAATGAGCAGTTCTTC. The chain recombines TRBV7-9 with TRBJ2-1, with D uncertain. CDR3 length: 14 residues. Between the trimmed V and J ends, which lost 0 bases and 5 bases, there was a span of 8 bases. Germline V gene lookup returns CDR1 SEHNR and CDR2 FQNEAQ (reference sequence).

The chain links TRBV15 to TRBJ2-2, with D perhaps TRBD2 (5 bases). V was shortened by 4 bases and J by 10 bases, with 13 bases between the two germline ends. This CDR3 is 13 amino acids long. Germline V gene sequence: CDR1 LNHNV, CDR2 YYDKDF (reference sequence). CDR3 region: CATSKHPGSELFF. DNA for the CDR3: TGTGCCACCAGCAAACACCCGGGGTCGGAGCTGTTTTTT.

The chain joins TRBV6-5 to TRBJ2-7; D gene uncertain. Trimming stripped 7 bases from V and 4 bases from J, with 11 bases between. This CDR3 has 12 residues. The germline CDR1 and CDR2 sequences are MNHEY and SVGAGI. CDR3 amino acids: CASTTDAYEQYF. CDR3 nucleotide sequence: TGTGCCAGCACCACGGACGCTTACGAGCAGTACTTC.

The V call is TRBV19, the J call TRBJ2-7; D may be TRBD2 (5 bases). The CDR3 totals 15 residues. Trimming shortened V by 7 bases and J by 4 bases, and 20 bases separated the two germline ends. The germline gives CDR1 LNHDA, CDR2 SQIVND (reference sequence). CDR3 residues: CASKVGEMIVYEQYF. The CDR3 DNA follows: TGTGCCAGTAAGGTTGGGGAGATGATAGTTTACGAGCAGTACTTC. The full variable domain, its missing parts supplied by reference TRBV19 and TRBJ2-7, is DGGITQSPKYLFRKEGQNVTLSCEQNLNHDAMYWYRQDPGQGLRLIYYSQIVNDFQKGDIAEGYSVSREKKESFPLTVTSAQKNPTAFYLCASKVGEMIVYEQYFGPGTRLTVT.

The genes are TRBV27 and TRBJ1-5; 8 bases fit TRBD1. This CDR3 spans 16 amino acids. Trimming cost V 5 bases and J 0 bases; bases outside gene matches: 6. The V gene's germline CDR1 is MNHEY and CDR2 SMNVEV (reference sequence). The CDR3 region is CASSPGTGHSNQPQHF. The CDR3 bases are TGTGCCAGCAGTCCCGGGACAGGCCATAGCAATCAGCCCCAGCATTTT.

The chain links TRBV9 to TRBJ2-2; possibly TRBD2 for D (6 bases). The V gene lost 0 bases and the J gene lost 0 bases, with 12 bases spanning the gap. The germline gives CDR1 SGDLS, CDR2 YYNGEE. The CDR3 has 17 residues. The CDR3 protein is CASSVAPAGPNTGELFF. In DNA form, the CDR3 reads TGTGCCAGCAGCGTAGCGCCCGCGGGACCGAACACCGGGGAGCTGTTTTTT.

This chain connects TRBV4-1 to TRBJ2-1; a possible D gene is TRBD1 (6 bases). The length of the CDR3 is 13 residues. CDR1 and CDR2 from the germline V gene are MGHRA and YSYEKL. V lost 6 bases and J 7 bases, leaving 13 bases between the germline ends. CDR3 sequence (DNA): TGCGCCAGCAGTTCCGGGACAATTAATGAGCAGTTCTTC. This translates into CASSSGTINEQFF.

The J gene is TRBJ2-7, the V gene TRBV6-5; 9 nucleotides align to TRBD1. Trimming cost V 7 bases and J 4 bases; bases outside gene matches: 5. This CDR3 region has 13 residues. The germline gives CDR1 MNHEY, CDR2 SVGAGI. The CDR3 region is CASTNRGRYEQYF. In DNA form, the CDR3 reads TGTGCCAGCACGAACAGGGGGCGGTACGAGCAGTACTTC.

The chain joins TRBV11-2 to TRBJ2-7; 7 bases match TRBD1. The CDR3 totals 11 residues. CDR1 is SGHAT and CDR2 is FQNNGV in the germline V gene. With V trimmed by 5 bases and J by 10 bases, 5 bases remained unmatched. CDR3 nucleotides: TGTGCCAGCAGCACAAGACAGGGACAGTACTTC. This encodes CASSTRQGQYF.

The chain links TRBV14 to TRBJ2-7; the D gene is possibly TRBD2 (6 bases). Germline V lookup: CDR1 SGHDN, CDR2 FVKESK. Trimming left V 1 base short and J 12 bases short, with 10 bases between. The CDR3 covers 11 residues. CDR3 sequence (DNA): TGTGCCAGCAGCCAAGGGGGAGGTCTGTACTTC. Translating gives CASSQGGGLYF.

The rearrangement links TRBV6-2 or TRBV6-3 to TRBJ1-1; D is uncertain. Germline CDR1 and CDR2: MNHEY and SVGEGT. This CDR3 is 14 amino acids long. Trimming removed 0 bases at V and 4 bases at J, with 9 bases between. The CDR3 region has the DNA TGTGCCAGCAGTTACTCGATAGAAGGCACTGAAGCTTTCTTT. It specifies CASSYSIEGTEAFF.

This clone was counted a single time. The V and J genes are TRBV19 and TRBJ1-5; D remains ambiguous. V was shortened by 2 bases and J by 8 bases, with 10 bases between the two germline ends. This CDR3 contains 13 residues. Germline CDR1 and CDR2: LNHDA and SQIVND (reference sequence). CDR3 bases: TGTGCCAGTAGTATAACAGAGAGAGAGCCCCAGCATTTT. Protein product: CASSITEREPQHF. Drawing the rest from reference TRBV19 and TRBJ1-5, the complete variable domain is DGGITQSPKYLFRKEGQNVTLSCEQNLNHDAMYWYRQDPGQGLRLIYYSQIVNDFQKGDIAEGYSVSREKKESFPLTVTSAQKNPTAFYLCASSITEREPQHFGDGTRLSIL.

The chain joins TRBV7-6 to TRBJ1-4; possibly TRBD1 for D (6 bases). CDR1 and CDR2 from the germline V gene are SGHVS and FNYEAQ. The CDR3 totals 15 residues. Trimming took 1 base from V and 2 from J, leaving 8 bases between them. The CDR3 coding sequence is TGTGCCAGCAGCTTAGGGGGGGGCACTAATGAAAAACTGTTTTTT. Protein: CASSLGGGTNEKLFF. The full variable domain, its missing parts supplied by reference TRBV7-6 and TRBJ1-4, is GAGVSQSPRYKVTKRGQDVALRCDPISGHVSLYWYRQALGQGPEFLTYFNYEAQQDKSGLPNDRFSAERPEGSISTLTIQRTEQRDSAMYRCASSLGGGTNEKLFFGSGTQLSVL.

The rearrangement uses TRBV7-2 and TRBJ2-7; D unclear. The CDR3 loop spans 14 amino acids. V lost 5 bases, J lost 2 bases, and 13 bases lay in between. Germline CDR1 is SGHTA and CDR2 is FQGNSA. CDR3 DNA sequence: TGTGCCAGCAGCCCTCGGACGTCGACCTACGAGCAGTACTTC. Its translation is CASSPRTSTYEQYF.